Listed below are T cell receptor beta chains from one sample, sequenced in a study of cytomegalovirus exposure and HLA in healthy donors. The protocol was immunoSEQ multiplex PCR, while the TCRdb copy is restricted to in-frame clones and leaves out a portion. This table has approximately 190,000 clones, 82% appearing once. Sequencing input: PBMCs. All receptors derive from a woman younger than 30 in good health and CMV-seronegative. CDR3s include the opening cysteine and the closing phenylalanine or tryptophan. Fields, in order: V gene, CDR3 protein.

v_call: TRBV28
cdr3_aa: CASSSSMRRELGETQYF

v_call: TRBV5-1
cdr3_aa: CASSLLVGDRDEKLFF

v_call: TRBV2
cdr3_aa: CASSGSLRGLSGNQPQHF

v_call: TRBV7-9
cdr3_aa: CSSSLGLAVGDTQYF

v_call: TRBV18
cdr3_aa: CASSPPGGEETQYF

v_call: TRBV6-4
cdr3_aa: CASSDSGQGYEQYF

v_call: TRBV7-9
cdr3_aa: CASSLRGSGNTIYF

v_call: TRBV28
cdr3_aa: CASSMQGSNQPQHF

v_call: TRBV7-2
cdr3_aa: CASSLGAGADTEAFF

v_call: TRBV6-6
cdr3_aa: CASSLAGATYEQYF

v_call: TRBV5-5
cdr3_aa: CASSVSYEQYF

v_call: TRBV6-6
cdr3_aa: CASSYPDRYYEQYF

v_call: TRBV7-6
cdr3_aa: CASSRQGNYGYTF

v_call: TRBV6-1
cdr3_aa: CASSETGKQPQHF

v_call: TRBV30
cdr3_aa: CAWSVPRVVQETQYF

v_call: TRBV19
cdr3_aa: CASSPLTGSPLHF

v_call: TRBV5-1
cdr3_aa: CASSLAEFSGRASEQYF

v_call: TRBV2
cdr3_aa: CAGTGSGEQYF

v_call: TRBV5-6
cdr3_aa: CASSLSAGVGHEQYF

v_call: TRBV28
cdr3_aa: CASSLGASTPETQYF

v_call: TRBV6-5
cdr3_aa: CASSYSSQGHQPQHF

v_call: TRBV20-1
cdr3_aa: CSIGQGKLFF

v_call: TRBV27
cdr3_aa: CASSLYGGLAVYEQYF

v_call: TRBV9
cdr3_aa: CASSPPDRNTEAFF

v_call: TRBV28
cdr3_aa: CASSSIASQGARETQYF

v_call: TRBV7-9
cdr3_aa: CASNAFVGGQETQYF

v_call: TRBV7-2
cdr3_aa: CASSRQGINEQFF

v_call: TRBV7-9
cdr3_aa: CATELSGTGLNEQYF

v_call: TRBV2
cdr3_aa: CASISGGNEQFF

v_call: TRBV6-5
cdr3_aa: CASSYSSGGGTDTQYF

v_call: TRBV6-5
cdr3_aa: CASSYSTSGSYNEQFF

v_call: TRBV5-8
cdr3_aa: CASSLGLAGEGWETQYF

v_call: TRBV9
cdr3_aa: CASSPGTSGSNEQFF

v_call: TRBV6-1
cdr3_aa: CASSEDYGPLHF

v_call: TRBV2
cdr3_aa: CASTYSYNEQFF

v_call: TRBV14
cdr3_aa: CASSQDMGQGLYNEQFF

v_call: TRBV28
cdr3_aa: CASYDTSTDTQYF

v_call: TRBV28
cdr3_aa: CASSPRTGKGYEQYF

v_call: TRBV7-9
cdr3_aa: CASRATGLGNTIYF

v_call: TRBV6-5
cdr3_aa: CASRSLVGTDTQYF

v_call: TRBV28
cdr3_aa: CASSSRYRAQETQYF

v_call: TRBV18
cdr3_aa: CASSNGQSETQYF

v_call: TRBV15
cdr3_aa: CATSEQETQYF

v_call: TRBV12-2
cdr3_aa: CASRLNRRDTQYF

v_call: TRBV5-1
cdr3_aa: CASSWGTGTEETQYF

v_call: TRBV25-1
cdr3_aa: CASSDPQGNQETQYF